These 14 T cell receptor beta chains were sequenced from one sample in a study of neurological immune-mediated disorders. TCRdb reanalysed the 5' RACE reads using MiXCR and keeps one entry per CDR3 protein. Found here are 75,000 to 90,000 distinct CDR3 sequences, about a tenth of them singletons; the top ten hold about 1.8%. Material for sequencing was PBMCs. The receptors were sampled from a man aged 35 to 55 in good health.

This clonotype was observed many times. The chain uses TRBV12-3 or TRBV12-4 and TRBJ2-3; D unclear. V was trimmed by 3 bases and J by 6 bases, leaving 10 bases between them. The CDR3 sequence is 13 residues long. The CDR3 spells CASSFTEADTQYF. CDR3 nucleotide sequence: TGTGCCAGCAGTTTCACCGAGGCGGATACGCAGTATTTT.

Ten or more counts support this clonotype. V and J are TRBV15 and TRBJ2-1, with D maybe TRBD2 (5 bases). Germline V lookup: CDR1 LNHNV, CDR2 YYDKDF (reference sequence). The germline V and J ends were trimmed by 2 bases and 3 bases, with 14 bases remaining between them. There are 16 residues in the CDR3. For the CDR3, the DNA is TGTGCCACCAGCAGAAAGACTATCTTGAGCTACAATGAGCAGTTCTTC. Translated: CATSRKTILSYNEQFF.

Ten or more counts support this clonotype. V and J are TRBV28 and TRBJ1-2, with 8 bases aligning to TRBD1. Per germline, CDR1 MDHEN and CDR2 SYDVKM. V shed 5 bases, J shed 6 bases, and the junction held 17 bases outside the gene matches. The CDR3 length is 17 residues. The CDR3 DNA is TGTGCCAGCAGTACCCGACAGGGGCCCCGAGGGTCCGATGGCTACACCTTC. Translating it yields CASSTRQGPRGSDGYTF.

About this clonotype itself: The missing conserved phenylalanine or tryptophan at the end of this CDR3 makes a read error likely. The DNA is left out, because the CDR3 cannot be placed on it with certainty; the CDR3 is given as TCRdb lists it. CDR3 amino acids: CASSPSRRAAVL. The V call is TRBV14, the J call TRBJ2-7; the table gives TRBD2 as D, unverified against the DNA. Both ends counted, the CDR3 spans 12 residues. Germline CDR1 SGHDN, CDR2 FVKESK.

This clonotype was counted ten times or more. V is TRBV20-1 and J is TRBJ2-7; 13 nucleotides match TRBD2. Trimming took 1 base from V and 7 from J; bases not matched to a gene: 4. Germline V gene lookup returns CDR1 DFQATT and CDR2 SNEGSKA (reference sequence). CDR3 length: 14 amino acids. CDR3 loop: CSARAGTSGVEQYF. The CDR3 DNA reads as TGCAGTGCTAGAGCCGGGACTAGCGGGGTTGAGCAGTACTTC.

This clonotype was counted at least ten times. The CDR3 nucleotides read TGTGCCACGATAAGCGGGGGGAACACCGGGGAGCTGTTTTTT. Residues: CATISGGNTGELFF. This rearrangement joins TRBV6-5 to TRBJ2-2; 8 bases align to TRBD2. V was clipped by 10 bases and J by 1 base; unmatched bases: 5. The CDR3 covers 14 residues. Germline CDR1 reads MNHEY; CDR2 reads SVGAGI.

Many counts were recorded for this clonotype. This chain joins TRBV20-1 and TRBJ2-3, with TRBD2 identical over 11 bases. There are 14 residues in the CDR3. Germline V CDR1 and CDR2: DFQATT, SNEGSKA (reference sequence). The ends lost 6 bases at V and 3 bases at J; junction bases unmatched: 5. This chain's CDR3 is CSALTSGTTDTQYF. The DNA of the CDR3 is TGCAGTGCACTGACTAGCGGGACAACAGATACGCAGTATTTT.

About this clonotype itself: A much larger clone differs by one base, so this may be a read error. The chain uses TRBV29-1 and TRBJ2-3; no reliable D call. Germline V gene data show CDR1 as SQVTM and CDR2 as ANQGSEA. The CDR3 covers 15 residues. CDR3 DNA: TGCAGCGTTGCTCTATATCCCTTACACACATATACGCAGTATTTT. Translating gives CSVALYPLHTYTQYF.

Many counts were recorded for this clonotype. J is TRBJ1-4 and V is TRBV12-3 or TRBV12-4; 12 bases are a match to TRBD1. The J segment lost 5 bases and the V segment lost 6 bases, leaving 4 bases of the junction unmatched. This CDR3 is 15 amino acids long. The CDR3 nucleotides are TGTGCCAGCAGGTCCGGGACAGGGGGCAATGAAAAACTGTTTTTT. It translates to CASRSGTGGNEKLFF.

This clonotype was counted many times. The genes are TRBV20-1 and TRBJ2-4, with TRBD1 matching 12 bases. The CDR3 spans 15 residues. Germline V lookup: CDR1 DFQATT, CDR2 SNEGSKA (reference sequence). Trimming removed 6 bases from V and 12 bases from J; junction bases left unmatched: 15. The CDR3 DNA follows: TGCAGTGCGCTCCCCGGGACAGGGGGCTCATGGACTCAGTACTTC. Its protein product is CSALPGTGGSWTQYF.

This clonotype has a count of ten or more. Here the CDR3 DNA reads TGCGCCAGCAGCCTGACAGGGGGCGCGGTAACTGAAGCTTTCTTT. As protein: CASSLTGGAVTEAFF. The chain combines TRBV5-1 with TRBJ1-1; 10 bases are a match to TRBD1. The CDR3 has 15 residues. The germline V gene encodes CDR1 SGHRS and CDR2 YFSETQ. J was trimmed by 5 bases and V by 4 bases; bases with no gene match: 8.

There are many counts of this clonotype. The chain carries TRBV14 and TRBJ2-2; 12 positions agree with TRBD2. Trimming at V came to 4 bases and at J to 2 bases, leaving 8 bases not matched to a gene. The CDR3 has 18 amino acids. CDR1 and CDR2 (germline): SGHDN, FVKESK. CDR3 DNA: TGTGCCAGCAGCCCTCTGGGACTAGCGGGTCCCAACACCGGGGAGCTGTTTTTT. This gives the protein CASSPLGLAGPNTGELFF.

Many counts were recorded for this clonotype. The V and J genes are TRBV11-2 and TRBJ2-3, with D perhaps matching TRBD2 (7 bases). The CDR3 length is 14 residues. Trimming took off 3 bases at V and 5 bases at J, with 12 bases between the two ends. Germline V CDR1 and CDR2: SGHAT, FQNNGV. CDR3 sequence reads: CASSFGGPGDTQYF. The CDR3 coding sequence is TGTGCCAGCAGCTTCGGGGGGCCAGGAGATACGCAGTATTTT.

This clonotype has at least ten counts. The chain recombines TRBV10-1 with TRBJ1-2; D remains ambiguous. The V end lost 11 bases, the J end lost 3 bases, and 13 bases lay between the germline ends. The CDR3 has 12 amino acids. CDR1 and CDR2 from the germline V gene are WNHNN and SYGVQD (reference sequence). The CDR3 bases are TGCGCCCTCTCGAAGACCTACTATGGCTACACCTTC. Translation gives CALSKTYYGYTF.